The entry that follows covers one T cell receptor beta chain sequence. In the authors' workflow: By means of reference gene primer amplification, nucleated cell counts were estimated. Clones were read by immunoSEQ multiplex PCR, and TCRdb kept only the in-frame ones, dropping some. The V and J calls and the clone size are those of that table, but D and trimming were determined from the DNA. The table lists 120,000 or so clones, 90% of them singletons. Enrolment of Seattle patients took place during active infection, and they were followed longitudinally. This entry is derived from a study of blood T cell repertoires in COVID-19. Study-wide context: Sites across the United States, Italy and Spain contributed samples from acute and convalescent COVID-19.

The V gene's germline CDR1 is SGHRS and CDR2 YFSETQ. With 0 bases clipped from V and 7 bases from J, the junction kept 12 bases outside the gene matches. This CDR3 has 16 amino acids. Sequencing was performed on peripheral blood. This receptor was taken from a man between 60 and 75 years old with COVID-19, enrolled during active disease. This sequence joins TRBV5-1 and TRBJ2-5, with 7 positions matching TRBD2. The CDR3 DNA reads as TGCGCCAGCAGCTTGGTTAGCGGGTCGGAAGGAGGGACCCAGTACTTC. Protein product: CASSLVSGSEGGTQYF. Combining the CDR3 with reference TRBV5-1 and TRBJ2-5 gives the whole variable domain KAGVTQTPRYLIKTRGQQVTLSCSPISGHRSVSWYQQTPGQGLQFLFEYFSETQRNKGNFPGRFSGRQFSNSRSEMNVSTLELGDSALYLCASSLVSGSEGGTQYFGPGTRLLVL.